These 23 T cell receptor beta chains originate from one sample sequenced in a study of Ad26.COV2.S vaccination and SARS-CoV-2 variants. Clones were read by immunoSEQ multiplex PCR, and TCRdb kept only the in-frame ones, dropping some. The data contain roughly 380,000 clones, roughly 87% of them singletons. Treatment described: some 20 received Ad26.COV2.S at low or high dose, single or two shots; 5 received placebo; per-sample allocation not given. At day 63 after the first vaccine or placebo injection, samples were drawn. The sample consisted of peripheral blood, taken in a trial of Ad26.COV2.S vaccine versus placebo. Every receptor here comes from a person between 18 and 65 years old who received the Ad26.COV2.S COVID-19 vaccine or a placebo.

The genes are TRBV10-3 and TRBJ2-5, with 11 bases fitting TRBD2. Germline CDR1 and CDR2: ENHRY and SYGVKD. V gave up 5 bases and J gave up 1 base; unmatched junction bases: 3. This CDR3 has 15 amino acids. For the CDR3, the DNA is TGTGCCATCAGTATCGGACTAGCGGGCCAAGAGACCCAGTACTTC. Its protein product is CAISIGLAGQETQYF.

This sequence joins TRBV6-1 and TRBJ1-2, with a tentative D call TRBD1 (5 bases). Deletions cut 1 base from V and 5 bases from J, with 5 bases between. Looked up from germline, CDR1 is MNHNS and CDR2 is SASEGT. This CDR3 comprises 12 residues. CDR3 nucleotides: TGTGCCAGCAGTGAAGGGGGGTATGGCTACACCTTC. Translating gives CASSEGGYGYTF.

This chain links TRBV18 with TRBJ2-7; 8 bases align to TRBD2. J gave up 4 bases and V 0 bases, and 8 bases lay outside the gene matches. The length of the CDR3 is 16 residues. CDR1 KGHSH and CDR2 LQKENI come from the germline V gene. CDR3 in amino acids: CASSPPTGGGIYEQYF. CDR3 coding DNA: TGTGCCAGCTCACCACCGACTGGCGGGGGGATTTACGAGCAGTACTTC. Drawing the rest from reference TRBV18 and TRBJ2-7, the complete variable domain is NAGVMQNPRHLVRRRGQEARLRCSPMKGHSHVYWYRQLPEEGLKFMVYLQKENIIDESGMPKERFSAEFPKEGPSILRIQQVVRGDSAAYFCASSPPTGGGIYEQYFGPGTRLTVT.

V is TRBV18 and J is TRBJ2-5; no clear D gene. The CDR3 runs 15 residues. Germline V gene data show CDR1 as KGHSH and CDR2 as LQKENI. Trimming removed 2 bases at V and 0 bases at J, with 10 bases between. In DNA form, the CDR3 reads TGTGCCAGCTCACCAAGTTCCAGGAACCAAGAGACCCAGTACTTC. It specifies CASSPSSRNQETQYF.

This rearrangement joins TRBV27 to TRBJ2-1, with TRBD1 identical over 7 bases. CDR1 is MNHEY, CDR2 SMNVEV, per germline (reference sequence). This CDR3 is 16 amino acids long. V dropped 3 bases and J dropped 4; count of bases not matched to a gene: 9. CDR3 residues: CASSFTGTDTYNEQFF. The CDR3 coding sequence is TGTGCCAGCAGTTTTACCGGGACAGACACATACAATGAGCAGTTCTTC.

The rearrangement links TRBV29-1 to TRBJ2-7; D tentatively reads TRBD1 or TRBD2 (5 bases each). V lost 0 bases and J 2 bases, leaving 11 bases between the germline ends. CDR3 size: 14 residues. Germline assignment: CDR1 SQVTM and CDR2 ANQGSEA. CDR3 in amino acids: CSVEDQRGPYEQYF. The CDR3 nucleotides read TGCAGCGTTGAAGATCAACGGGGCCCCTACGAGCAGTACTTC.

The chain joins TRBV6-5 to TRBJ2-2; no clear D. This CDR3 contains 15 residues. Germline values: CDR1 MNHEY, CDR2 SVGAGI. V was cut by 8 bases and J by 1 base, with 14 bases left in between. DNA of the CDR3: TGTGCCAGCGGATATCACCTCCAGAACACCGGGGAGCTGTTTTTT. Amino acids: CASGYHLQNTGELFF.

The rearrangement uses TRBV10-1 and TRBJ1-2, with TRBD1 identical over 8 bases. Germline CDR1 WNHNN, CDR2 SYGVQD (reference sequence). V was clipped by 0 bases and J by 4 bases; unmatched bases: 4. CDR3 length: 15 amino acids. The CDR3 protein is CASSESAGGVYGYTF. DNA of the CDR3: TGCGCCAGCAGTGAGTCTGCAGGGGGCGTCTATGGCTACACCTTC.

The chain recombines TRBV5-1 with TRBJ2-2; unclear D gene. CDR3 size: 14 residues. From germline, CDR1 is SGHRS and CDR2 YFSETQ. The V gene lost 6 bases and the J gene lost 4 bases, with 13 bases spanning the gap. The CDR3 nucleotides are TGCGCCAGCATCGACTGGACGGGCACCGGGGAGCTGTTTTTT. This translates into CASIDWTGTGELFF.

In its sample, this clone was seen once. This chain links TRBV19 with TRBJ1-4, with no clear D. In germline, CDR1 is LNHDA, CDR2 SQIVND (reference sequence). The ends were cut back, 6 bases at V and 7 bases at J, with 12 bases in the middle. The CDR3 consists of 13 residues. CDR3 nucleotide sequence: TGTGCCAGTAGCCGGGAACGCGCTGAAAAACTGTTTTTT. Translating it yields CASSRERAEKLFF. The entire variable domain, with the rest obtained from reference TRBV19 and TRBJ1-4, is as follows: DGGITQSPKYLFRKEGQNVTLSCEQNLNHDAMYWYRQDPGQGLRLIYYSQIVNDFQKGDIAEGYSVSREKKESFPLTVTSAQKNPTAFYLCASSRERAEKLFFGSGTQLSVL.

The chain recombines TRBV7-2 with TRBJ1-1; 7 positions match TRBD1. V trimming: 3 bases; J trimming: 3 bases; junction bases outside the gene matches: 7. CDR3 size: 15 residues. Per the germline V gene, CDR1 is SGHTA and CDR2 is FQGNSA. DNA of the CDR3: TGTGCCAGCAGCTTTACAGGGGTTCGTGACACTGAAGCTTTCTTT. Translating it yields CASSFTGVRDTEAFF.

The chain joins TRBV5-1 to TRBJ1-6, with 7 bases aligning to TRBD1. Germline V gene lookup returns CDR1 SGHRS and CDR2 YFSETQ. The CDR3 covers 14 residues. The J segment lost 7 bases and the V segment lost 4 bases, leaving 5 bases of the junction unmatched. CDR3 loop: CASSPGQLNSPLHF. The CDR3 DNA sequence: TGCGCCAGCAGCCCGGGACAGCTAAATTCACCCCTCCACTTT.

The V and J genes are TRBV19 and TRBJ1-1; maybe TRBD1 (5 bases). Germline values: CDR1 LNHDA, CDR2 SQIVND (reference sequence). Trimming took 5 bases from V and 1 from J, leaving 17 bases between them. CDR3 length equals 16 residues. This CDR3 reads CASSLVEVGANTEAFF. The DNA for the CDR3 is TGTGCCAGTAGTCTCGTGGAGGTAGGGGCGAACACTGAAGCTTTCTTT. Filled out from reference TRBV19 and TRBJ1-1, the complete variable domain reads DGGITQSPKYLFRKEGQNVTLSCEQNLNHDAMYWYRQDPGQGLRLIYYSQIVNDFQKGDIAEGYSVSREKKESFPLTVTSAQKNPTAFYLCASSLVEVGANTEAFFGQGTRLTVV.

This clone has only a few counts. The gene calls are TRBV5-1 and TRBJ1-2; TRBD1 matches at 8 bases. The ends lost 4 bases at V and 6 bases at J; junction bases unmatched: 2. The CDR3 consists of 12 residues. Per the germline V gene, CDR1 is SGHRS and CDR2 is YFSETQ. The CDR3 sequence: CASSVTGDGYTF. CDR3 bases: TGCGCCAGCAGCGTGACAGGGGATGGCTACACCTTC.

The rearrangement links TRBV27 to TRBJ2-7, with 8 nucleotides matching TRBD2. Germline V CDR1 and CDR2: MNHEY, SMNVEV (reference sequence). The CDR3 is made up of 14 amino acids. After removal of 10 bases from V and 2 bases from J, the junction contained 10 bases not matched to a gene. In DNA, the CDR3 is TGTGCCACCCGGATGGGCGGGGGGACCTACGAGCAGTACTTC. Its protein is CATRMGGGTYEQYF.

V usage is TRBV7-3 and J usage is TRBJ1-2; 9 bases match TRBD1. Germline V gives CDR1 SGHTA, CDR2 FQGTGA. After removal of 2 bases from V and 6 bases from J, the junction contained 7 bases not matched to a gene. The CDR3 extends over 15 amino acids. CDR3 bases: TGTGCCAGCAGCTTAGGGGGACAGGGAATTGATGGCTACACCTTC. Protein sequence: CASSLGGQGIDGYTF.

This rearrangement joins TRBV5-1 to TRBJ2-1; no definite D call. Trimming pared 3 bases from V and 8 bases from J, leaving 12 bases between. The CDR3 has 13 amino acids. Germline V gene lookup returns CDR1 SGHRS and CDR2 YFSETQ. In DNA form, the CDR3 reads TGCGCCAGCAGCTCCCCGCCGTGGGATGAGCAGTTCTTC. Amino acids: CASSSPPWDEQFF.

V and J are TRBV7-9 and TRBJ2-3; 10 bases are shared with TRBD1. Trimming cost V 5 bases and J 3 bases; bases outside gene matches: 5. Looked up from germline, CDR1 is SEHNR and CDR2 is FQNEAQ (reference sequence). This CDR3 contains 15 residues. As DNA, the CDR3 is TGTGCCAGCAGCGCGGGACAGGGGAAGACAGATACGCAGTATTTT. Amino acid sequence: CASSAGQGKTDTQYF.

CDR3: CASSNTSGVFTDTQYF. The CDR3 DNA reads TGCGCCAGCAGCAATACTAGCGGGGTCTTCACAGATACGCAGTATTTT. The chain carries TRBV5-1 and TRBJ2-3, with 10 bases fitting TRBD2. Germline lookup yields CDR1 SGHRS and CDR2 YFSETQ. This CDR3 spans 16 amino acids. The ends lost 4 bases at V and 2 bases at J; junction bases unmatched: 7.

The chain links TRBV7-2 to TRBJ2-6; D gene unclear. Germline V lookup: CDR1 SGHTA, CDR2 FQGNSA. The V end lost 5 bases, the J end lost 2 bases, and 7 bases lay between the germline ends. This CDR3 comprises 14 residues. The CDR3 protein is CASSVTPGANVLTF. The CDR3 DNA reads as TGTGCCAGCAGCGTCACTCCTGGGGCCAACGTCCTGACTTTC. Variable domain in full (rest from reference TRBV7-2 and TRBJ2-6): GAGVSQSPSNKVTEKGKDVELRCDPISGHTALYWYRQSLGQGLEFLIYFQGNSAPDKSGLPSDRFSAERTGGSVSTLTIQRTQQEDSAVYLCASSVTPGANVLTFGAGSRLTVL.

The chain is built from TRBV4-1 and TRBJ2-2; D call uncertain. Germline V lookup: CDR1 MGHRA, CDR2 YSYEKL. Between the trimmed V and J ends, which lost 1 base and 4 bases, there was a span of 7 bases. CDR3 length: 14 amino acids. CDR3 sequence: CASSQVPATGELFF. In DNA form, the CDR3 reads TGCGCCAGCAGCCAAGTGCCGGCCACCGGGGAGCTGTTTTTT.

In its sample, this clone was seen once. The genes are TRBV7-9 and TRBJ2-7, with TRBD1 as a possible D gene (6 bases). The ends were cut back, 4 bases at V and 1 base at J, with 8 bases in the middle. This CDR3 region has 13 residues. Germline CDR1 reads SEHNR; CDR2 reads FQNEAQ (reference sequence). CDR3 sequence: CASSYQGSYEQYF. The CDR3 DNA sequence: TGTGCCAGCAGCTATCAGGGGTCCTACGAGCAGTACTTC.

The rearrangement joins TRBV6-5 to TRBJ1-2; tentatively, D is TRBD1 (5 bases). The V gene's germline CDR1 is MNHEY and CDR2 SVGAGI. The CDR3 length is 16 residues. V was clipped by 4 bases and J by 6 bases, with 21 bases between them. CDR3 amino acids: CASSLYGTEALDGYTF. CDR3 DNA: TGTGCCAGCAGTTTATACGGGACCGAGGCTTTAGATGGCTACACCTTC.